The 18 T cell receptor beta chains below were found in one sample sequenced in a study of blood T cells in healthy people across ages. Alongside a J-beta primer mix, a sample-barcoded 5' primer served in a second PCR lasting roughly 7 to 11 cycles. One entry per CDR3 protein results from TCRdb running MiXCR on the 5' RACE reads. The profile shows some 900,000 distinct CDR3 sequences, around 48% of them singletons. Sequencing input: blood. The origin of the receptors is a man between 25 and 39 years old in good health.

This clonotype was counted between two and nine times. V gene TRBV6-5 combines with J gene TRBJ2-7; 7 positions match TRBD2. V lost 4 bases to trimming and J lost 5 bases; unmatched junction nucleotides: 11. The CDR3 contains 15 residues. From germline, CDR1 is MNHEY and CDR2 SVGAGI. The CDR3: CASSSTTGGLDEQYF. CDR3 nucleotide sequence: TGTGCCAGCAGTTCGACGACGGGGGGTCTTGACGAGCAGTACTTC.

This sequence joins TRBV5-1 and TRBJ2-5; TRBD2 might be the D (6 bases). The V gene lost 6 bases and the J gene lost 0 bases, with 24 bases spanning the gap. Germline V gene sequence: CDR1 SGHRS, CDR2 YFSETQ. The CDR3 spans 18 residues. The DNA of the CDR3 is TGCGCCAGCACCCCGGCGGAGGGAGCGAAGGGGAACCAAGAGACCCAGTACTTC. Amino acids: CASTPAEGAKGNQETQYF.

The CDR3 reads CASRSGWEQYF. CDR3 coding DNA: TGTGCCAGCAGGTCAGGGTGGGAGCAGTACTTC. The chain has TRBV6-5 and TRBJ2-4, with D perhaps TRBD1 or TRBD2 (5 bases each). The length of the CDR3 is 11 residues. Trimming removed 6 bases from V and 13 bases from J, with 13 bases in between. Per germline, CDR1 MNHEY and CDR2 SVGAGI.

This clonotype came up a few times. The rearrangement joins TRBV4-3 to TRBJ1-2; 7 nucleotides match TRBD1. The V gene end was trimmed by 0 bases and the J gene end by 4 bases; junction bases not matched to a gene: 5. In germline, CDR1 is LGHNA, CDR2 YSLEER. The CDR3 has 15 amino acids. The CDR3 region has the DNA TGCGCCAGCAGCCAAGATTACCAGGGGGGCTATGGCTACACCTTC. This encodes CASSQDYQGGYGYTF.

This chain uses TRBV20-1 with TRBJ2-5; D might be TRBD2 (6 bases). The germline V gene has CDR1 DFQATT and CDR2 SNEGSKA (reference sequence). Trimming took 3 bases from V and 7 from J, leaving 27 bases between them. The CDR3 has 17 residues. The CDR3 DNA reads TGCAGTGCTAGTTTAACTCGGGCTAGCGCTTACTCGGGGACCCAGTACTTC. Its translation is CSASLTRASAYSGTQYF.

V and J are TRBV10-3 and TRBJ2-2, with TRBD1 as a possible D gene (6 bases). Germline values: CDR1 ENHRY, CDR2 SYGVKD. The CDR3 is 16 amino acids. V was cut by 8 bases and J by 2 bases, with 18 bases left in between. In DNA form, the CDR3 reads TGTGCCATCTCCCTGGGCAGGGGCTTAAACACCGGGGAGCTGTTTTTT. This gives the protein CAISLGRGLNTGELFF.

This chain links TRBV20-1 with TRBJ2-1; TRBD2 agrees at 15 bases. Per germline, CDR1 DFQATT and CDR2 SNEGSKA (reference sequence). Trimming at V came to 5 bases and at J to 5 bases, leaving 10 bases not matched to a gene. The length of the CDR3 is 17 residues. The DNA of the CDR3 is TGCAGTGCTCCTTACGGACTAGCGGGAGGGTCCCACAATGAGCAGTTCTTC. This sequence encodes CSAPYGLAGGSHNEQFF.

The chain uses TRBV7-2 and TRBJ2-5, with TRBD1 matching over 10 bases. Germline CDR1 reads SGHTA; CDR2 reads FQGNSA. The V and J ends lost 5 bases and 6 bases, in that order; junction bases with no gene match: 12. This CDR3 comprises 16 residues. CDR3 sequence: CASSLRSRDRGQTQYF. For the CDR3, the DNA is TGTGCCAGCAGCCTGAGAAGCCGGGACAGGGGCCAGACCCAGTACTTC. Full variable domain (outside the CDR3, taken from reference TRBV7-2 and TRBJ2-5): GAGVSQSPSNKVTEKGKDVELRCDPISGHTALYWYRQSLGQGLEFLIYFQGNSAPDKSGLPSDRFSAERTGGSVSTLTIQRTQQEDSAVYLCASSLRSRDRGQTQYFGPGTRLLVL.

V is TRBV5-1 and J is TRBJ1-6; D call uncertain. The germline CDR1 and CDR2 sequences are SGHRS and YFSETQ. This CDR3 contains 15 residues. V was cut by 4 bases and J by 9 bases, with 17 bases left in between. The CDR3 sequence: CASSRDEGKSSPLHF. CDR3 in DNA: TGCGCCAGCAGCCGTGATGAGGGAAAGAGTTCACCCCTCCACTTT.

This chain connects TRBV12-3 or TRBV12-4 to TRBJ2-3; TRBD2 matches at 11 bases. V was pared by 4 bases and J by 3 bases, with 6 bases of the junction left unmatched. The CDR3 covers 16 residues. The CDR3: CASSSQRLAGTDTQYF. The CDR3, as DNA: TGTGCCAGCAGTTCCCAAAGACTAGCGGGGACAGATACGCAGTATTTT.

The gene calls are TRBV14 and TRBJ2-4, with 8 bases that match TRBD2. There are 16 residues in the CDR3. Losses at the gene ends were 3 bases for V and 1 base for J; bases not matched to a gene: 5. The V gene's germline CDR1 is SGHDN and CDR2 FVKESK. CDR3 region: CASSQTSDGAKNIQYF. The CDR3 DNA follows: TGTGCCAGCAGCCAGACTAGCGACGGGGCCAAAAACATTCAGTACTTC.

This clonotype was seen more than once but under ten times. The chain uses TRBV20-1 and TRBJ2-5; D may be TRBD1 (6 bases). CDR1 DFQATT and CDR2 SNEGSKA come from the germline V gene (reference sequence). Trimming removed 5 bases from V and 5 bases from J, with 15 bases in between. The CDR3 is 13 residues long. The chain's CDR3 is CSASRGFRETQYF. CDR3 sequence (DNA): TGCAGTGCTTCTAGGGGGTTCCGGGAGACCCAGTACTTC.

The V and J genes are TRBV7-8 and TRBJ2-7; unclear D gene. Germline-derived CDR1 and CDR2 are SGHVS and FQNEAQ. V lost 1 base, J lost 3 bases, and 13 bases lay in between. This CDR3 comprises 15 residues. The CDR3 sequence is CASSLERAPSYEQYF. The CDR3 DNA reads as TGTGCCAGCAGCTTAGAACGCGCGCCCAGCTACGAGCAGTACTTC.

This clonotype was seen repeatedly, ten times or more. The chain joins TRBV24-1 to TRBJ2-1; TRBD1 aligns across 8 bases. The CDR3 contains 15 residues. With 1 base clipped from V and 6 bases from J, the junction kept 4 bases outside the gene matches. Germline assignment: CDR1 KGHDR and CDR2 SFDVKD. Here the CDR3 reads CATSDFGQGSNEQFF. The CDR3 region has the DNA TGTGCCACCAGTGATTTCGGACAGGGATCCAATGAGCAGTTCTTC.

This sequence joins TRBV4-3 and TRBJ2-3; unclear D gene. The CDR3 contains 14 residues. V was cut by 4 bases and J by 4 bases, with 12 bases left in between. Germline CDR1 is LGHNA and CDR2 is YSLEER. The CDR3 spells CASSRKGPPDTQYF. CDR3 coding DNA: TGCGCCAGCAGCCGGAAGGGCCCTCCAGATACGCAGTATTTT.

This clonotype appeared a single time. V and J are TRBV6-4 and TRBJ2-1; D unresolved. Germline values: CDR1 MRHNA, CDR2 SNTAGT. V was clipped by 5 bases and J by 7 bases, with 12 bases between them. The length of the CDR3 is 13 residues. CDR3 coding DNA: TGTGCCAGCAGTCTCGAATTTAAGAATGAGCAGTTCTTC. Amino acids: CASSLEFKNEQFF.

The chain couples TRBV20-1 to TRBJ2-1; D is unresolved. The J call may be faulty, since TRBJ2-7 better matches the DNA end. CDR3 length: 10 residues. CDR1 and CDR2 (germline): DFQATT, SNEGSKA (reference sequence). CDR3 coding DNA: TGCAGTGCAGTCTTCAACGAGCAGTACTTC. Translated: CSAVFNEQYF.

The chain has TRBV6-1 and TRBJ1-5, with no clear D. The V end was cut by 2 bases, the J end by 6 bases, with 11 bases between. CDR3 length equals 14 residues. CDR1 is MNHNS, CDR2 SASEGT, per germline. The CDR3 DNA follows: TGTGCCAGCAGTGAATCAAGTGTGAGTCAGCCCCAGCATTTT. It specifies CASSESSVSQPQHF.